This is a list of T cell receptor beta chains from one sample in a study of T cell responses to AZD1222 COVID-19 vaccine. This table comes from immunoSEQ multiplex PCR, and its TCRdb copy is limited to in-frame clones, with some not included. This sample has fewer than 120,000 clones; 80% to 90% occur once, and the top ten carry roughly 15%. The sample was peripheral blood, taken 28 days after the second AZD1222 dose. All receptors derive from an adult who received the AZD1222 COVID-19 vaccine. Both conserved end residues are part of each CDR3. A D gene is named only where the DNA matches it firmly. Only part of the rows carry a size: once, few, many, or a class if the clone is expanded.

>NA|NA|TRBV19|TRBJ2-7
CASSIGIAGSIHEQYF
TGTGCCAGTAGTATCGGGATTGCGGGAAGCATTCACGAGCAGTACTTC
>NA|NA|TRBV29-1|TRBJ1-4
CSVSPGFDEKLFF
TGCAGCGTTTCCCCGGGGTTTGATGAAAAACTGTTTTTT
>NA|NA|TRBV6-5|TRBJ1-2
CACRDIYGYTF
TGTGCCTGTCGCGATATCTATGGCTACACCTTC
>few|NA|TRBV7-9|TRBJ2-1
CASSQRTSGEQFF
TGTGCCAGCAGCCAACGAACGAGTGGTGAGCAGTTCTTC
>NA|NA|TRBV12-3/TRBV12-4|TRBJ1-2
CASSLTDNYGYTF
TGTGCCAGCAGTTTAACGGATAACTATGGCTACACCTTC
>few|TRBD2|TRBV11-3|TRBJ2-1
CASSPTGGIAWGEQFF
TGTGCCAGCAGCCCGACGGGGGGGATAGCGTGGGGTGAGCAGTTCTTC
>NA|NA|TRBV5-1|TRBJ2-5
CASKTSSRGETQYF
TGCGCCAGCAAGACTAGCTCGAGGGGGGAGACCCAGTACTTC
>NA|NA|TRBV2|TRBJ1-5
CASREGDSNQPQHF
TGTGCCAGCAGGGAGGGTGATAGCAATCAGCCCCAGCATTTT
>NA|TRBD1|TRBV19|TRBJ1-4
CASSTPPGQVATNEKLFF
TGTGCCAGTAGCACACCACCGGGACAGGTTGCAACTAATGAAAAACTGTTTTTT
>few|NA|TRBV2|TRBJ2-2
CASRLDGTGELFF
TGTGCCAGCAGGTTGGACGGTACCGGGGAGCTGTTTTTT
>NA|TRBD2|TRBV28|TRBJ2-5
CASSAPGLAGVVETQYF
TGTGCCAGCAGTGCCCCGGGACTAGCGGGAGTGGTAGAGACCCAGTACTTC
>NA|NA|TRBV6-5|TRBJ2-2
CASNRQFFTGELFF
TGTGCCAGCAACAGGCAGTTCTTCACCGGGGAGCTGTTTTTT
>NA|TRBD1|TRBV7-9|TRBJ1-2
CASSSTLTGQGYGYTF
TGTGCCAGCAGCTCTACACTCACGGGACAGGGTTATGGCTACACCTTC
>NA|TRBD1|TRBV10-2|TRBJ1-3
CASRGQGFTGSSGNTIYF
TGCGCCAGCCGGGGACAGGGGTTTACTGGAAGCTCTGGAAACACCATATATTTT
>NA|NA|TRBV4-2|TRBJ2-7
CASSSVSYEQYF
TGTGCCAGCAGCTCAGTCTCCTACGAGCAGTACTTC
>NA|TRBD2|TRBV2|TRBJ2-7
CASSGTPGLAAYEQYF
TGTGCCAGCAGTGGGACACCGGGACTAGCGGCCTACGAGCAGTACTTC
>NA|TRBD1|TRBV18|TRBJ2-7
CASSPLQGPYEQYF
TGTGCCAGCTCACCACTACAGGGGCCCTACGAGCAGTACTTC
>NA|NA|TRBV6-1|TRBJ2-5
CASSERYSPGTQYF
TGTGCCAGCAGTGAACGTTACAGTCCAGGGACCCAGTACTTC
>NA|TRBD1|TRBV20-1|TRBJ1-6
CSASKTGRNSPLHF
TGCAGTGCTAGTAAGACAGGGAGAAATTCACCCCTCCACTTT
>NA|NA|TRBV28|TRBJ1-1
CASILPDGGRSEAFF
TGTGCCAGCATCTTACCCGACGGGGGTAGGTCTGAAGCTTTCTTT
>once|NA|TRBV2|TRBJ1-1
CASTREKGDTRNTEAFF
TGTGCCAGCACCCGAGAGAAGGGAGATACGAGGAACACTGAAGCTTTCTTT
>NA|NA|TRBV24-1|TRBJ2-7
CATSAAGQTYEQYF
TGTGCCACCAGTGCCGCGGGACAGACCTACGAGCAGTACTTC
>once|NA|TRBV27|TRBJ2-7
CASSPGIEQYF
TGTGCCAGCAGTCCAGGGATCGAGCAGTACTTC
>NA|NA|TRBV7-2|TRBJ1-2
CASSLGAVRLDDYTF
TGTGCCAGCAGCTTAGGTGCGGTGAGGTTAGATGACTACACCTTC
>NA|NA|TRBV7-9|TRBJ2-7
CASSLEGVSYEQYF
TGTGCCAGCAGCTTAGAGGGGGTCTCCTACGAGCAGTACTTC
>NA|NA|TRBV29-1|TRBJ2-1
CSVEGDPYNEQFF
TGCAGCGTTGAAGGGGACCCCTACAATGAGCAGTTCTTC
>NA|NA|TRBV14|TRBJ1-1
CASSQFLGGTEAFF
TGTGCCAGCAGCCAATTTCTTGGGGGCACTGAAGCTTTCTTT
>NA|TRBD2|TRBV5-1|TRBJ2-1
CASSSERDPPRFF
TGCGCCAGCAGTTCTGAGCGGGACCCGCCTCGGTTCTTC
>NA|TRBD1|TRBV5-1|TRBJ2-1
CASSFQGQDPGGEQFF
TGCGCCAGCAGTTTCCAAGGACAGGACCCTGGTGGTGAGCAGTTCTTC
>NA|NA|TRBV11-3|TRBJ2-7
CASSLGGPGYEQYF
TGTGCCAGCAGCTTAGGGGGGCCAGGATACGAGCAGTACTTC
>NA|NA|TRBV5-1|TRBJ2-3
CASSLRAGRLTDTQYF
TGCGCCAGCAGCTTGAGAGCGGGTAGACTCACAGATACGCAGTATTTT
>NA|NA|TRBV2|TRBJ2-7
CASSFDISSSYEQYF
TGTGCCAGCAGTTTTGACATCTCGAGCTCCTACGAGCAGTACTTC
>NA|NA|TRBV5-1|TRBJ2-2
CASSLGVQGNTGELFF
TGCGCCAGCAGCTTGGGGGTCCAGGGAAACACCGGGGAGCTGTTTTTT
>NA|NA|TRBV10-2|TRBJ2-4
CASSEPHVSKNIQYF
TGCGCCAGCAGTGAGCCCCACGTCAGCAAAAACATTCAGTACTTC
>once|TRBD1|TRBV19|TRBJ2-7
CASSTQGAKYEQYF
TGTGCCAGTAGTACACAGGGGGCAAAGTACGAGCAGTACTTC
>NA|NA|TRBV3-1/TRBV3-2|TRBJ2-7
CASSQDRDSYEQYF
TGTGCCAGCAGCCAAGATCGGGACTCCTACGAGCAGTACTTC
>NA|NA|TRBV6-5|TRBJ1-5
CASSYSYRSNQPQHF
TGTGCCAGCAGTTACTCTTACAGGAGCAATCAGCCCCAGCATTTT
>NA|NA|TRBV7-9|TRBJ2-5
CASSLASGQETQYF
TGTGCCAGCAGCTTAGCTAGCGGCCAAGAGACCCAGTACTTC
>once|NA|TRBV5-1|TRBJ2-3
CASSLASGTYGTDTQYF
TGCGCCAGCAGCTTGGCCTCAGGGACTTACGGCACAGATACGCAGTATTTT
>NA|NA|TRBV29-1|TRBJ2-1
CSVDHWQGASYNEQFF
TGCAGCGTTGATCATTGGCAGGGCGCGTCCTACAATGAGCAGTTCTTC
>NA|TRBD1|TRBV29-1|TRBJ1-2
CSAEDRGNLYGYTF
TGCAGCGCTGAGGACAGGGGAAACCTTTATGGCTACACCTTC
>once|NA|TRBV5-1|TRBJ1-2
CASSLVGGDYGYTF
TGCGCCAGCAGCTTGGTTGGAGGGGACTATGGCTACACCTTC
>NA|NA|TRBV5-1|TRBJ1-5
CASSKGESNQPQHF
TGCGCCAGCAGCAAGGGGGAAAGCAATCAGCCCCAGCATTTT
>NA|NA|TRBV7-9|TRBJ1-2
CASSPGQGYTF
TGTGCCAGCAGCCCCGGACAGGGCTACACCTTC
>NA|NA|TRBV7-9|TRBJ2-7
CASSPPGSYEQYF
TGTGCCAGCAGCCCCCCCGGCTCCTACGAGCAGTACTTC
>NA|TRBD1|TRBV7-8|TRBJ1-2
CASSDGTVNYGYTF
TGTGCCAGCAGCGACGGGACAGTTAACTATGGCTACACCTTC